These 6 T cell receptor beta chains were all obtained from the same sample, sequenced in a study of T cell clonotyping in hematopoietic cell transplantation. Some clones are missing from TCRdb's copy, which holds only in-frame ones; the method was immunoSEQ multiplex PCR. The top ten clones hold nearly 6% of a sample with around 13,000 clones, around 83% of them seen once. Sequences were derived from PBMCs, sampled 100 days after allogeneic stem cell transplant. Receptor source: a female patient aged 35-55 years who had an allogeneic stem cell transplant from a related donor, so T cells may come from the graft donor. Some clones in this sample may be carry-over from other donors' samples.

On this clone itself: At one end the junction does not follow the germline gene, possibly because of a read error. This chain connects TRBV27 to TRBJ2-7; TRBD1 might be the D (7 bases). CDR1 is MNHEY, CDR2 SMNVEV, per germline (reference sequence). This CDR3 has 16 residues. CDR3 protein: CASGLLTTGRPNEQYF. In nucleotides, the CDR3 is TGTGCCAGCGGTTTATTAACGACAGGGAGGCCCAACGAGCAGTACTTC.

This CDR3 is CASMGHHSYEQYF. The DNA for the CDR3 is TGTGCCAGCATGGGACACCACTCCTACGAGCAGTACTTC. This chain connects TRBV2 to TRBJ2-7; tentatively, D is TRBD1 (6 bases). The CDR3 is made up of 13 amino acids. From germline, CDR1 is SNHLY and CDR2 FYNNEI. V was shortened by 7 bases and J by 0 bases, with 10 bases between the two germline ends.

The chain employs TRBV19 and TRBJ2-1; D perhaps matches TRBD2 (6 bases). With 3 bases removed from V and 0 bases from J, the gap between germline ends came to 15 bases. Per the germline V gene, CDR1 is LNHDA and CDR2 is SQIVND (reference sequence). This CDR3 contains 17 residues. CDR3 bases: TGTGCCAGTAGTATTGCCCCCCTGGGGGGCTCCTACAATGAGCAGTTCTTC. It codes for CASSIAPLGGSYNEQFF. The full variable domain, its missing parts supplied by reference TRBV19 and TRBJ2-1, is DGGITQSPKYLFRKEGQNVTLSCEQNLNHDAMYWYRQDPGQGLRLIYYSQIVNDFQKGDIAEGYSVSREKKESFPLTVTSAQKNPTAFYLCASSIAPLGGSYNEQFFGPGTRLTVL.

The CDR3 nucleotides are TGCGCCAGCAGCCCTGGACATTTCATGAACACTGAAGCTTTCTTT. Translation gives CASSPGHFMNTEAFF. This sequence joins TRBV4-3 and TRBJ1-1, with D tentatively TRBD1 (5 bases). The germline gives CDR1 LGHNA, CDR2 YSLEER. CDR3 size: 15 residues. Trimming stripped 4 bases from V and 0 bases from J, with 12 bases between.

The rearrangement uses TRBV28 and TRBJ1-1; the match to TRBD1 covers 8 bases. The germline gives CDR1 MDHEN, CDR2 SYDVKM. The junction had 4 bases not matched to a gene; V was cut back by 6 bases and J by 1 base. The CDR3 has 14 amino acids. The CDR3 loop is CASRPQGANTEAFF. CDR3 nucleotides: TGTGCCAGCAGGCCCCAGGGGGCGAACACTGAAGCTTTCTTT.

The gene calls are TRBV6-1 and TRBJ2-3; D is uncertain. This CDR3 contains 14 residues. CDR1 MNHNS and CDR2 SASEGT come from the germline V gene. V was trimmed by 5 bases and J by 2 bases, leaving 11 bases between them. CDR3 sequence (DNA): TGTGCCAGCAGTTCGATTGGCCTCACAGATACGCAGTATTTT. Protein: CASSSIGLTDTQYF.